What follows are 21 T cell receptor beta chains derived from one specimen sequenced in a study of blood T cells in healthy people across ages. Alongside a J-beta primer mix, a sample-barcoded 5' primer served in a second PCR lasting about 6 to 12 cycles. TCRdb fed the 5' RACE reads into MiXCR, producing one record per CDR3 protein. In the table there are roughly 1,100,000 distinct CDR3 sequences, around 27% of which are singletons. The same sample was also used in a study of T cells of mothers and their children.

Input material: blood. The receptors come from a girl between 2 and 10 years old in good health.

This clonotype came up a few times. This rearrangement joins TRBV5-1 to TRBJ2-1; D remains ambiguous. Germline V gene sequence: CDR1 SGHRS, CDR2 YFSETQ. V was clipped by 0 bases and J by 6 bases, with 7 bases between them. This CDR3 contains 13 residues. The CDR3 DNA reads as TGCGCCAGCAGCTTGGCCTACACCAATGAGCAGTTCTTC. Encoded protein: CASSLAYTNEQFF.

This clonotype appeared a few times. Here the CDR3 DNA reads TGTGCCAGCAGCTTAGGTACATTCGGTCGTGGTTCGCGCGAAAAACTGTTTTTT. This gives the protein CASSLGTFGRGSREKLFF. The chain uses TRBV13 and TRBJ1-4; D is unresolved. CDR3 length equals 18 residues. CDR1 PRHDT and CDR2 FYEKMQ come from the germline V gene (reference sequence). V shed 0 bases and J shed 8 bases, with 22 bases lying between them.

CDR3 amino acids: CATSAAGDYNEQFF. DNA for the CDR3: TGTGCCACCAGCGCAGCGGGGGATTACAATGAGCAGTTCTTC. V gene TRBV24-1 combines with J gene TRBJ2-7; 8 bases match TRBD2. The J call is uncertain, as TRBJ2-1 better fits the DNA end. Germline lookup yields CDR1 KGHDR and CDR2 SFDVKD. This CDR3 is built from 14 residues.

The chain couples TRBV12-5 to TRBJ2-5; 11 bases agree with TRBD1. The DNA end is more similar to TRBJ2-1, so the J call may be wrong. The CDR3 is made up of 15 amino acids. CDR1 and CDR2 (germline): LGHNT, FRNRAP. The chain's CDR3 is CASGPGQGARHEQFF. In nucleotides, the CDR3 is TGTGCTAGTGGTCCCGGACAGGGGGCGCGACATGAGCAGTTCTTC.

V gene TRBV5-6 combines with J gene TRBJ1-6; perhaps TRBD1 as D (6 bases). This CDR3 contains 14 residues. V shed 3 bases and J shed 6 bases, with 10 bases lying between them. Per the germline V gene, CDR1 is SGHDT and CDR2 is YYEEEE. Written as DNA, the CDR3 is TGTGCCAGCAGCTACAGGGACCTTAATTCACCCCTCCACTTT. Its translation: CASSYRDLNSPLHF. The whole variable domain, remainder taken from reference TRBV5-6 and TRBJ1-6, is DAGVTQSPTHLIKTRGQQVTLRCSPKSGHDTVSWYQQALGQGPQFIFQYYEEEERQRGNFPDRFSGHQFPNYSSELNVNALLLGDSALYLCASSYRDLNSPLHFGNGTRLTVT.

This clonotype was seen more than once but under ten times. The rearrangement joins TRBV5-1 to TRBJ1-1, with D unresolved. Trimming stripped 7 bases from V and 0 bases from J, with 13 bases between. CDR1 and CDR2 from the germline V gene are SGHRS and YFSETQ. The CDR3 loop spans 14 amino acids. CDR3 in amino acids: CASAPAGMNTEAFF. Here the CDR3 DNA reads TGCGCCAGCGCCCCGGCGGGGATGAACACTGAAGCTTTCTTT. Together with reference TRBV5-1 and TRBJ1-1, the CDR3 gives the full variable domain: KAGVTQTPRYLIKTRGQQVTLSCSPISGHRSVSWYQQTPGQGLQFLFEYFSETQRNKGNFPGRFSGRQFSNSRSEMNVSTLELGDSALYLCASAPAGMNTEAFFGQGTRLTVV.

This clonotype was detected only a few times. This chain joins TRBV25-1 and TRBJ2-5; D unresolved. This CDR3 is 13 amino acids long. The germline V gene has CDR1 MGHDK and CDR2 SYGVNS. Trimming took off 4 bases at V and 3 bases at J, with 9 bases between the two ends. The DNA for the CDR3 is TGTGCCAGCAGTGGAACGTATGAAGAGACCCAGTACTTC. This translates into CASSGTYEETQYF.

This chain connects TRBV15 to TRBJ2-7; no reliable D call. V lost 0 bases and J lost 8, with 17 bases in between. Germline loops: CDR1 LNHNV, CDR2 YYDKDF (reference sequence). The CDR3 runs 15 residues. As DNA, the CDR3 is TGTGCCACCAGCAGAGATGGATGGGTCGGCTTCAAGCAGTACTTC. Protein: CATSRDGWVGFKQYF. Looking up the rest from reference TRBV15 and TRBJ2-7 gives the full variable domain: DAMVIQNPRYQVTQFGKPVTLSCSQTLNHNVMYWYQQKSSQAPKLLFHYYDKDFNNEADTPDNFQSRRPNTSFCFLDIRSPGLGDTAMYLCATSRDGWVGFKQYFGPGTRLTVT.

This clonotype was counted ten times or more. The rearrangement joins TRBV4-1 to TRBJ2-1; D perhaps matches TRBD2 (5 bases). This CDR3 comprises 14 residues. Trimming shortened V by 0 bases and J by 11 bases, and 14 bases separated the two germline ends. Germline CDR1 and CDR2: MGHRA and YSYEKL. CDR3 in DNA: TGCGCCAGCAGCCAAGACGGAGTGGCTAGCCAGCAGTTCTTC. Translation: CASSQDGVASQQFF.

The chain joins TRBV12-3 or TRBV12-4 to TRBJ2-5; D unclear. V lost 2 bases and J lost 5, with 12 bases in between. The CDR3 spans 14 residues. CDR3 bases: TGTGCCAGCAGTTTATGGGAAATGGTCGAGACCCAGTACTTC. Residues: CASSLWEMVETQYF.

The chain employs TRBV3-1 and TRBJ2-5, with D possibly TRBD2 on 5 matching bases. CDR3 length: 14 residues. Germline assignment: CDR1 LGHDT and CDR2 YNNKEL (reference sequence). Trimming pared 1 base from V and 7 bases from J, leaving 13 bases between. DNA for the CDR3: TGTGCCAGCAGCCAAGGTGGGCCACGGGGGACCCAGTACTTC. Its translation is CASSQGGPRGTQYF.

The CDR3 protein is CASSGARGSFYEQYF. The CDR3 DNA sequence: TGTGCCAGCTCAGGTGCTAGGGGGTCGTTCTACGAGCAGTACTTC. This chain joins TRBV18 and TRBJ2-7; D possibly corresponds to TRBD1 (6 bases). Germline lookup yields CDR1 KGHSH and CDR2 LQKENI. This CDR3 spans 15 amino acids. V was clipped by 5 bases and J by 3 bases, with 17 bases between them.

The V and J genes are TRBV15 and TRBJ1-4, with a possible D match to TRBD1 (5 bases). The CDR3 sequence is 16 residues long. V gave up 0 bases and J gave up 8 bases, with 16 bases separating them. From germline, CDR1 is LNHNV and CDR2 YYDKDF (reference sequence). This CDR3 reads CATSRDIKGIREKLFF. CDR3 nucleotides: TGTGCCACCAGCAGAGATATAAAGGGGATTCGCGAAAAACTGTTTTTT.

The chain is built from TRBV6-5 and TRBJ2-5; D possibly corresponds to TRBD1 (6 bases). The DNA end favors TRBJ2-7, so the J call may be wrong. The CDR3 is made up of 18 amino acids. The germline V gene encodes CDR1 MNHEY and CDR2 SVGAGI. CDR3 sequence: CASSYSKDLRDTSYEQYF. The DNA of the CDR3 is TGTGCCAGCAGTTACTCTAAAGATCTCCGGGACACATCTTACGAGCAGTACTTC.

V is TRBV3-1 and J is TRBJ2-2; TRBD2 agrees at 14 bases. Germline V gene sequence: CDR1 LGHDT, CDR2 YNNKEL (reference sequence). Trimming took 3 bases from V and 6 from J; bases not matched to a gene: 3. The CDR3 covers 16 residues. Here the CDR3 reads CASSQTGLAGAGELFF. The CDR3 coding sequence is TGTGCCAGCAGCCAGACGGGACTAGCGGGGGCCGGGGAGCTGTTTTTT.

This chain connects TRBV24-1 to TRBJ1-2; a weak D match, TRBD1 (5 bases). The CDR3 runs 14 residues. With 3 bases removed from V and 6 bases from J, the gap between germline ends came to 13 bases. Germline lookup yields CDR1 KGHDR and CDR2 SFDVKD. The CDR3 protein is CATSDVGGRNGYTF. The DNA for the CDR3 is TGTGCCACCAGTGATGTCGGGGGACGTAATGGCTACACCTTC.

This clonotype turned up a few times. This chain uses TRBV6-5 with TRBJ2-2; no firm D call. The ends were cut back, 4 bases at V and 6 bases at J, with 9 bases in the middle. CDR1 MNHEY and CDR2 SVGAGI come from the germline V gene. CDR3 size: 13 residues. CDR3 protein: CASSSRFAGELFF. Written as DNA, the CDR3 is TGTGCCAGCAGTTCTCGTTTCGCCGGGGAGCTGTTTTTT.

In this sample, this clonotype turned up a few times. The chain joins TRBV4-3 to TRBJ1-3; D remains unclear. The CDR3 runs to 15 residues. The ends were cut back, 1 base at V and 1 base at J, with 8 bases in the middle. Germline assignment: CDR1 LGHNA and CDR2 YSLEER. The DNA of the CDR3 is TGCGCCAGCAGCCAAGGTCCCGGATCTGGAAACACCATATATTTT. This codes for CASSQGPGSGNTIYF.

CDR3 DNA: TGTGCCAGCAGCTTTCCGACTAGCGGGAGTAAGGGAGGGTCAGATACGCAGTATTTT. It yields the protein CASSFPTSGSKGGSDTQYF. This chain joins TRBV7-8 and TRBJ2-3, with 12 bases that match TRBD2. After removal of 3 bases from V and 4 bases from J, the junction contained 14 bases not matched to a gene. CDR1 is SGHVS and CDR2 is FQNEAQ in the germline V gene. The length of the CDR3 is 19 residues. Full variable domain (rest looked up from reference TRBV7-8 and TRBJ2-3): GAGVSQSPRYKVAKRGQDVALRCDPISGHVSLFWYQQALGQGPEFLTYFQNEAQLDKSGLPSDRFFAERPEGSVSTLKIQRTQQEDSAVYLCASSFPTSGSKGGSDTQYFGPGTRLTVL.

This clonotype appeared a few times. This sequence joins TRBV7-2 and TRBJ1-1; no definite D call. V lost 8 bases and J 11 bases, leaving 15 bases between the germline ends. Germline V gene sequence: CDR1 SGHTA, CDR2 FQGNSA. The length of the CDR3 is 11 residues. In nucleotides, the CDR3 is TGTGCCAGCTTCGGTGGACTACCGGCTTTCTTT. This codes for CASFGGLPAFF.

J is TRBJ2-1 and V is TRBV20-1, with TRBD2 matching over 7 bases. Trimming removed 5 bases from V and 6 bases from J; junction bases left unmatched: 4. Germline V gene lookup returns CDR1 DFQATT and CDR2 SNEGSKA (reference sequence). CDR3 length: 12 residues. In nucleotides, the CDR3 is TGCAGTGCTTCAGCGGGACCCAATGAGCAGTTCTTC. It encodes CSASAGPNEQFF.